These 18 T cell receptor beta chains were sequenced from one sample in a study of T cell responses to AZD1222 COVID-19 vaccine. Generated by immunoSEQ multiplex PCR, the TCRdb table keeps only in-frame clones and is missing some. The table records around 200,000 clones, about 92% of them present only once. This specimen consisted of peripheral blood, obtained on day 0 of AZD1222 vaccination. The receptor set was obtained from an adult in good health.

The rearrangement links TRBV18 to TRBJ1-1, with D maybe TRBD1 (5 bases). In germline, CDR1 is KGHSH, CDR2 LQKENI. Between the trimmed V and J ends, which lost 0 bases and 4 bases, there was a span of 12 bases. The CDR3 is 15 residues long. CDR3 residues: CASSPPGRPSTEAFF. The CDR3 DNA reads TGTGCCAGCTCACCACCGGGGCGACCGAGCACTGAAGCTTTCTTT.

The rearrangement joins TRBV27 to TRBJ1-1, with 8 bases fitting TRBD1. Germline CDR1 reads MNHEY; CDR2 reads SMNVEV (reference sequence). The trim removed 5 bases at V and 6 bases at J, leaving 2 bases unmatched. This CDR3 region has 12 residues. Here the CDR3 DNA reads TGTGCCAGCAGTAAACAGGGGGCTGAAGCTTTCTTT. Its protein product is CASSKQGAEAFF.

The chain carries TRBV2 and TRBJ2-1, with D possibly matching TRBD2 (5 bases). The V end lost 8 bases, the J end lost 10 bases, and 9 bases lay between the germline ends. Germline V CDR1 and CDR2: SNHLY, FYNNEI. The CDR3 is 10 amino acids. The CDR3 spells CASAGLEQFF. CDR3 nucleotide sequence: TGTGCCAGCGCTGGACTCGAGCAGTTCTTC. The variable domain in full, completed from reference TRBV2 and TRBJ2-1, reads EPEVTQTPSHQVTQMGQEVILRCVPISNHLYFYWYRQILGQKVEFLVSFYNNEISEKSEIFDDQFSVERPDGSNFTLKIRSTKLEDSAMYFCASAGLEQFFGPGTRLTVL.

This clone was detected once. The chain has TRBV7-7 and TRBJ2-1; D not resolved. Trimming stripped 1 base from V and 1 base from J, with 8 bases between. The CDR3 sequence is 15 residues long. Germline loops: CDR1 SSHAT, CDR2 FNYEAQ (reference sequence). The CDR3 loop reads CASSLDAASYNEQFF. The CDR3, as DNA: TGTGCCAGCAGCTTAGACGCGGCTTCCTACAATGAGCAGTTCTTC.

The rearrangement uses TRBV11-2 and TRBJ1-1, with TRBD1 matching 7 bases. With 2 bases clipped from V and 3 bases from J, the junction kept 18 bases outside the gene matches. CDR3 length: 19 residues. The V gene's germline CDR1 is SGHAT and CDR2 FQNNGV. The CDR3 DNA reads as TGTGCCAGCAGCTTATTGCAGGGGGTTTCCCCGGGTGGATACACTGAAGCTTTCTTT. Translated, it gives CASSLLQGVSPGGYTEAFF.

The rearrangement links TRBV6-1 to TRBJ2-7, with 9 bases aligning to TRBD1. In germline, CDR1 is MNHNS, CDR2 SASEGT. This CDR3 spans 16 amino acids. J gave up 0 bases and V 0 bases, and 3 bases lay outside the gene matches. DNA of the CDR3: TGTGCCAGCAGTGAAGCGACGACAGGGGGCTCCTACGAGCAGTACTTC. It encodes CASSEATTGGSYEQYF.

By sample fraction, this clone is medium-sized. The rearrangement uses TRBV19 and TRBJ2-1, with 13 bases aligning to TRBD2. Trimming removed 8 bases from V and 8 bases from J; junction bases left unmatched: 6. Germline-derived CDR1 and CDR2 are LNHDA and SQIVND (reference sequence). The CDR3 consists of 14 residues. CDR3 loop: CASGLAGVVDEQFF. The CDR3 nucleotides are TGTGCCAGTGGACTAGCGGGAGTCGTCGATGAGCAGTTCTTC.

This chain uses TRBV5-6 with TRBJ1-1; 7 bases fit TRBD1. This CDR3 contains 14 residues. The germline V gene has CDR1 SGHDT and CDR2 YYEEEE. The V gene end was trimmed by 4 bases and the J gene end by 9 bases; junction bases not matched to a gene: 12. CDR3 sequence (DNA): TGTGCCAGCAGCGCGCGGGGACAGAAAGTTAAAGCTTTCTTT. It codes for CASSARGQKVKAFF.

This chain uses TRBV15 with TRBJ2-7; 12 positions agree with TRBD2. CDR1 is LNHNV, CDR2 YYDKDF, per germline (reference sequence). The CDR3 totals 18 residues. V shed 0 bases and J 0 bases; nucleotides not matched to a gene: 6. The CDR3 DNA follows: TGTGCCACCAGCAGAGATCGACTAGCGGGAGCCGCCTCCTACGAGCAGTACTTC. Its translation is CATSRDRLAGAASYEQYF.

The rearrangement uses TRBV5-5 and TRBJ1-3; tentatively, D is TRBD1 (5 bases). Trimming pared 6 bases from V and 7 bases from J, leaving 20 bases between. Germline V CDR1 and CDR2: SGHKS, YYEKEE (reference sequence). The CDR3 consists of 15 residues. The CDR3 DNA reads TGTGCCAGCACCAAACCTGGGGCGTTCGGGAACACCATATATTTT. Encoded protein: CASTKPGAFGNTIYF.

The chain joins TRBV6-5 to TRBJ2-5, with 13 bases lining up with TRBD2. With 4 bases clipped from V and 4 bases from J, the junction kept 3 bases outside the gene matches. The CDR3 is made up of 15 amino acids. Germline V CDR1 and CDR2: MNHEY, SVGAGI. This CDR3 is CASSLLAGGRETQYF. CDR3 sequence (DNA): TGTGCCAGCAGTTTACTAGCGGGAGGGAGAGAGACCCAGTACTTC.

The rearrangement joins TRBV7-8 to TRBJ1-2, with a possible D match to TRBD1 (6 bases). CDR1 and CDR2 from the germline V gene are SGHVS and FQNEAQ. V lost 0 bases, J lost 3 bases, and 14 bases lay in between. The CDR3 runs to 16 residues. In nucleotides, the CDR3 is TGTGCCAGCAGCTTAGCGGGATGGGGGGGCGACTATGGCTACACCTTC. Translation gives CASSLAGWGGDYGYTF.

V and J are TRBV5-1 and TRBJ1-6; the match to TRBD1 covers 7 bases. Germline lookup yields CDR1 SGHRS and CDR2 YFSETQ. V dropped 1 base and J dropped 8; count of bases not matched to a gene: 12. This CDR3 is built from 17 residues. As DNA, the CDR3 is TGCGCCAGCAGCTTGATTGGACAGGTTAATTGGGATTCACCCCTCCACTTT. Amino acid sequence: CASSLIGQVNWDSPLHF.

This rearrangement joins TRBV5-6 to TRBJ1-2, with a weak D call TRBD1 (5 bases). The germline gives CDR1 SGHDT, CDR2 YYEEEE. V was trimmed by 0 bases and J by 4 bases, leaving 10 bases between them. The CDR3 runs to 14 residues. CDR3 loop: CASSLGRQSYGYTF. The CDR3 DNA is TGTGCCAGCAGCTTGGGTCGACAGAGCTATGGCTACACCTTC.

V gene TRBV18 combines with J gene TRBJ1-5, with D possibly TRBD1 on 5 matching bases. Trimming stripped 5 bases from V and 9 bases from J, with 14 bases between. CDR1 and CDR2 from the germline V gene are KGHSH and LQKENI. This CDR3 comprises 13 residues. The CDR3: CASSMEGSLPQHF. The CDR3 region has the DNA TGTGCCAGCTCAATGGAGGGGAGTTTGCCCCAGCATTTT.

The count of this clone is one. This CDR3 reads CASSLDGADGYTF. CDR3 in DNA: TGTGCCAGCAGCCTCGACGGGGCGGACGGCTACACCTTC. The chain joins TRBV7-9 to TRBJ1-2; tentatively, D is TRBD1 (5 bases). The CDR3 has 13 amino acids. V lost 5 bases, J lost 8 bases, and 15 bases lay in between. Germline CDR1 reads SEHNR; CDR2 reads FQNEAQ (reference sequence).

The chain couples TRBV5-1 to TRBJ1-6, with TRBD1 matching 9 bases. With 6 bases clipped from V and 10 bases from J, the junction kept 11 bases outside the gene matches. The CDR3 sequence is 15 residues long. From germline, CDR1 is SGHRS and CDR2 YFSETQ. CDR3 DNA: TGCGCCAGCACTCCGGAGGGGACAGGGATCTCACCCCTCCACTTT. Its translation: CASTPEGTGISPLHF.

CDR3: CASSAGTVGRENTEAFF. CDR3 nucleotides: TGCGCCAGCAGCGCGGGGACAGTGGGACGAGAGAACACTGAAGCTTTCTTT. The chain has TRBV5-1 and TRBJ1-1; TRBD1 aligns across 7 bases. Germline V gene sequence: CDR1 SGHRS, CDR2 YFSETQ. The V gene end was trimmed by 4 bases and the J gene end by 1 base; junction bases not matched to a gene: 13. CDR3 length: 17 residues.